The 9 T cell receptor beta chains given below trace back to one sample, sequenced in a study of shared clonotypes between healthy human individuals. Assay: immunoSEQ multiplex PCR; the TCRdb copy retains only in-frame clones and omits some. The sample shows about 1.1 million clones, about 80% of them seen only once. What was sequenced was memory CD4+ T cells from PBMCs. Subset denoted: CD45RA-negative fraction. The receptors derive from a man between 18 and 35 years old in good health. Some clones in this sample may be carry-over from other donors' samples.

The chain combines TRBV7-3 with TRBJ2-2; D tentatively fits TRBD1 or TRBD2 (5 bases each). Germline-derived CDR1 and CDR2 are SGHTA and FQGTGA. This CDR3 contains 11 residues. Trimming took 9 bases from V and 9 from J, leaving 11 bases between them. Here the CDR3 DNA reads TGTGCCAGTACTGGGGGTCGGGAGCTGTTTTTT. Translating gives CASTGGRELFF.

The chain is built from TRBV7-9 and TRBJ2-5; no reliable D call. Germline CDR1 SEHNR, CDR2 FQNEAQ (reference sequence). V was shortened by 0 bases and J by 4 bases, with 15 bases between the two germline ends. This CDR3 has 16 residues. CDR3 bases: TGTGCCAGCAGCTTAGCGCGTAGCAGGTCGGGAGAGACCCAGTACTTC. Its translation: CASSLARSRSGETQYF.

The CDR3 protein is CSVGGRQYGYTF. In DNA, the CDR3 is TGCAGCGTTGGGGGGCGGCAGTATGGCTACACCTTC. The chain combines TRBV29-1 with TRBJ1-2, with D maybe TRBD1 (6 bases). The length of the CDR3 is 12 residues. Germline V lookup: CDR1 SQVTM, CDR2 ANQGSEA. Trimming pared 4 bases from V and 5 bases from J, leaving 11 bases between.

The J gene is TRBJ2-1, the V gene TRBV27; 10 bases are a match to TRBD2. CDR3 size: 15 residues. V shed 3 bases, J shed 12 bases, and the junction held 11 bases outside the gene matches. From germline, CDR1 is MNHEY and CDR2 SMNVEV (reference sequence). The CDR3 bases are TGTGCCAGCAGTTTGCGAGCGGGAGGGTTGCTATGGCAGTTCTTC. Encoded protein: CASSLRAGGLLWQFF.

Here the CDR3 reads CASSPGGQGMKAFF. The CDR3 DNA is TGTGCCAGCTCACCAGGGGGCCAGGGCATGAAAGCTTTCTTT. The V gene is TRBV18, the J gene TRBJ1-1; D perhaps matches TRBD1 (6 bases). CDR1 is KGHSH and CDR2 is LQKENI in the germline V gene. The V and J ends lost 2 bases and 9 bases respectively, with 16 bases between them. The CDR3 has 14 amino acids.

This rearrangement joins TRBV27 to TRBJ2-7; 7 bases agree with TRBD2. The length of the CDR3 is 17 residues. V shed 0 bases, J shed 2 bases, and the junction held 10 bases outside the gene matches. CDR1 and CDR2 (germline): MNHEY, SMNVEV (reference sequence). The CDR3 spells CASSLSPGGSVPYEQYF. For the CDR3, the DNA is TGTGCCAGCAGTTTATCCCCTGGCGGGAGCGTTCCCTACGAGCAGTACTTC.

In regard to this clone: The sample carries other DNA sequences with the same CDR3. This chain links TRBV28 with TRBJ1-1, with D perhaps matching TRBD1 (5 bases). The CDR3 extends over 15 amino acids. The germline V and J ends were trimmed by 2 bases and 0 bases, with 10 bases remaining between them. Germline lookup yields CDR1 MDHEN and CDR2 SYDVKM. The CDR3 loop reads CASSLLGRLNTEAFF. In DNA form, the CDR3 reads TGTGCCAGCAGTTTACTGGGACGGCTGAACACTGAAGCTTTCTTT.

In its sample, this clone was seen once. J is TRBJ2-6 and V is TRBV5-6, with D possibly being TRBD1 (5 bases). Per germline, CDR1 SGHDT and CDR2 YYEEEE. Between the trimmed V and J ends, which lost 1 base and 2 bases, there was a span of 16 bases. The CDR3 covers 18 residues. The CDR3 nucleotides read TGTGCCAGCAGCTTGTGGGGCAGGGTTTTCACTGGGGCCAACGTCCTGACTTTC. As protein: CASSLWGRVFTGANVLTF. Combining the CDR3 with reference TRBV5-6 and TRBJ2-6 gives the whole variable domain DAGVTQSPTHLIKTRGQQVTLRCSPKSGHDTVSWYQQALGQGPQFIFQYYEEEERQRGNFPDRFSGHQFPNYSSELNVNALLLGDSALYLCASSLWGRVFTGANVLTFGAGSRLTVL.

V gene TRBV19 combines with J gene TRBJ2-1; 11 bases fit TRBD2. CDR1 and CDR2 from the germline V gene are LNHDA and SQIVND (reference sequence). The trim removed 2 bases at V and 6 bases at J, leaving 6 bases unmatched. The CDR3 has 16 residues. The CDR3 DNA reads TGTGCCAGTAGTATAACTAGCGGGAGTTTTGGCAATGAGCAGTTCTTC. Its protein is CASSITSGSFGNEQFF.